This is a list of T cell receptor beta chains from one sample in a study of cytomegalovirus exposure and HLA in healthy donors. Here immunoSEQ multiplex PCR was the method, and the copy in TCRdb shows in-frame clones only, minus some. Altogether some 130,000 clones are present, about 81% being singletons, with the ten largest covering roughly 7.8%. Material: PBMCs. The receptor source for this set is a woman aged 45 to 65 in good health and CMV-seropositive. CDR3s include the opening cysteine and the closing phenylalanine or tryptophan. The D gene is left open where the match is weak. Some rows mark clone size as missing; the rest say once, few, many or name a class of expanded clone.

d_call: .
j_call: TRBJ1-3
clone_size: .
v_call: TRBV6-6
cdr3_nt: TGTGCCAGCAGTTTTCAGGGCACTGGAAACACCATATATTTT
cdr3_aa: CASSFQGTGNTIYF

d_call: .
j_call: TRBJ1-1
clone_size: .
v_call: TRBV6-5
cdr3_nt: TGTGCCAGCAGTTACTCCTGGGCCCTGAACACTGAAGCTTTCTTT
cdr3_aa: CASSYSWALNTEAFF

d_call: TRBD1
j_call: TRBJ2-2
clone_size: .
v_call: TRBV5-6
cdr3_nt: TGTGCCAGCAGCCCGAAGGACAGGCGGAACACCGGGGAGCTGTTTTTT
cdr3_aa: CASSPKDRRNTGELFF

d_call: .
j_call: TRBJ1-1
clone_size: .
v_call: TRBV11-2
cdr3_nt: TGTGCCAGCAGCTTAGAGCAGGGGGCTTTCTTT
cdr3_aa: CASSLEQGAFF

d_call: TRBD1
j_call: TRBJ1-6
clone_size: .
v_call: TRBV10-3
cdr3_nt: TGTGCCATCAGTGACGACAGGGGCTTAAATTCACCCCTCCACTTT
cdr3_aa: CAISDDRGLNSPLHF

d_call: TRBD1
j_call: TRBJ1-2
clone_size: .
v_call: TRBV7-9
cdr3_nt: TGTGCCAGCAGCTTGGGACAGGGTGGTAGTGGCTACACCTTC
cdr3_aa: CASSLGQGGSGYTF

d_call: .
j_call: TRBJ2-5
clone_size: .
v_call: TRBV27
cdr3_nt: TGTGCCAGCAGCCCTACGTATATCCAAGAGACCCAGTACTTC
cdr3_aa: CASSPTYIQETQYF

d_call: TRBD2
j_call: TRBJ2-1
clone_size: .
v_call: TRBV9
cdr3_nt: TGTGCCAGCAGCGTAGCTGGGGGGGGGAGTGAGCAGTTCTTC
cdr3_aa: CASSVAGGGSEQFF

d_call: .
j_call: TRBJ2-1
clone_size: few
v_call: TRBV7-2
cdr3_nt: TGTGCCAGCAGCTTAATTCAGGGTTACAATGAGCAGTTCTTC
cdr3_aa: CASSLIQGYNEQFF

d_call: .
j_call: TRBJ1-5
clone_size: .
v_call: TRBV16
cdr3_nt: TGTGCCAGCAGCCAATCGGACAGCGATCAGCCCCAGCATTTT
cdr3_aa: CASSQSDSDQPQHF

d_call: .
j_call: TRBJ2-2
clone_size: .
v_call: TRBV11-2
cdr3_nt: TGTGCCAGCAGCTCAAATAACAGGATAGTGGGGGAGCTGTTTTTT
cdr3_aa: CASSSNNRIVGELFF

d_call: .
j_call: TRBJ2-1
clone_size: .
v_call: TRBV14
cdr3_nt: TGTGCCAGCAGCCAAAATAAAAACTACCACAATGAGCAGTTCTTC
cdr3_aa: CASSQNKNYHNEQFF

d_call: TRBD2
j_call: TRBJ2-7
clone_size: .
v_call: TRBV7-6
cdr3_nt: TGTGCCAGCAGCAAAACCTTGGGGGGGTACGAGCAGTACTTC
cdr3_aa: CASSKTLGGYEQYF

d_call: .
j_call: TRBJ2-3
clone_size: .
v_call: TRBV7-2
cdr3_nt: TGTGCCAGCAGGTCGACAAGCACAGATACGCAGTATTTT
cdr3_aa: CASRSTSTDTQYF

d_call: TRBD1
j_call: TRBJ2-2
clone_size: .
v_call: TRBV30
cdr3_nt: TGTGCCTGGAGTCCCCGACAGGGGGCCACCGGGGAGCTGTTTTTT
cdr3_aa: CAWSPRQGATGELFF

d_call: .
j_call: TRBJ1-2
clone_size: .
v_call: TRBV5-1
cdr3_nt: TGCGCCAGCAGCTTGGAAGCAACGAACAACTATGGCTACACCTTC
cdr3_aa: CASSLEATNNYGYTF

d_call: TRBD1
j_call: TRBJ2-1
clone_size: .
v_call: TRBV11-3
cdr3_nt: TGTGCCAGCAGCTTGAGCAGACACCGGGACAGGGCCTACAATGAGCAGTTCTTC
cdr3_aa: CASSLSRHRDRAYNEQFF

d_call: TRBD2
j_call: TRBJ2-2
clone_size: .
v_call: TRBV9
cdr3_nt: TGTGCCAGCAGCTCCCCCCCGGGGCAGCGGGAGGAAGTCGGGGAGCTGTTTTTT
cdr3_aa: CASSSPPGQREEVGELFF

d_call: TRBD1
j_call: TRBJ2-3
clone_size: .
v_call: TRBV9
cdr3_nt: TGTGCCAGCAGCGGACAGGGGATTACTACAGGACTATTCGCAGATACGCAGTATTTT
cdr3_aa: CASSGQGITTGLFADTQYF

d_call: TRBD1
j_call: TRBJ2-7
clone_size: .
v_call: TRBV14
cdr3_nt: TGTGCCAGCAGCCAAACCGGGACAGGGTACTCCCTGGGCGAGCAGTACTTC
cdr3_aa: CASSQTGTGYSLGEQYF

d_call: TRBD1
j_call: TRBJ2-7
clone_size: .
v_call: TRBV6-5
cdr3_nt: TGTGCCAGCAGTCCCGCCCGACAGGGCTCCCACGAGCAGTACTTC
cdr3_aa: CASSPARQGSHEQYF

d_call: TRBD1
j_call: TRBJ2-3
clone_size: .
v_call: TRBV7-6
cdr3_nt: TGTGCCAGCAGCCAAGACAGGGCCTACACAGATACGCAGTATTTT
cdr3_aa: CASSQDRAYTDTQYF

d_call: .
j_call: TRBJ2-1
clone_size: once
v_call: TRBV7-2
cdr3_nt: TGTGCCAGCAGCGCAAGCGACCATAGGGGGAAGCAGTTCTTC
cdr3_aa: CASSASDHRGKQFF

d_call: .
j_call: TRBJ2-3
clone_size: few
v_call: TRBV13
cdr3_nt: TGTGCCAGCAGCTTAGGCGTGGCAGGGGGGCTGACAGATACGCAGTATTTT
cdr3_aa: CASSLGVAGGLTDTQYF

d_call: TRBD1
j_call: TRBJ2-7
clone_size: .
v_call: TRBV13
cdr3_nt: TGTGCCAGCAGCATCACCGGGACAGGGAATGTCTACGAGCAGTACTTC
cdr3_aa: CASSITGTGNVYEQYF

d_call: .
j_call: TRBJ1-1
clone_size: .
v_call: TRBV11-2
cdr3_nt: TGTGCCAGCAGCCTGGACTCGGCAAGCACTGAAGCTTTCTTT
cdr3_aa: CASSLDSASTEAFF

d_call: TRBD1
j_call: TRBJ1-2
clone_size: .
v_call: TRBV30
cdr3_nt: TGTGCCTGGAGGCATAAGGGGGCCATGGGAGCTAACTATGGCTACACCTTC
cdr3_aa: CAWRHKGAMGANYGYTF

d_call: .
j_call: TRBJ1-2
clone_size: .
v_call: TRBV5-4
cdr3_nt: TGTGCCAGCAGCTCCGGGGAGAGCTATGGCTACACCTTC
cdr3_aa: CASSSGESYGYTF

d_call: .
j_call: TRBJ1-2
clone_size: once
v_call: TRBV2
cdr3_nt: TGTGCCAGCGGCAGGTTTCCCTATGGCTACACCTTC
cdr3_aa: CASGRFPYGYTF

d_call: .
j_call: TRBJ2-2
clone_size: .
v_call: TRBV7-8
cdr3_nt: TGTGCCAGCAGCCTAGCAAGGCTGAGGTTGCCCGGGGAGCTGTTTTTT
cdr3_aa: CASSLARLRLPGELFF

d_call: TRBD1
j_call: TRBJ2-2
clone_size: .
v_call: TRBV18
cdr3_nt: TGTGCCAGCTCACCAGGCGGACAGGGCACCGGGGAGCTGTTTTTT
cdr3_aa: CASSPGGQGTGELFF

d_call: .
j_call: TRBJ2-3
clone_size: .
v_call: TRBV27
cdr3_nt: TGTGCCAGCAGCTCCGGACTCACCCGGGGCACAGATACGCAGTATTTT
cdr3_aa: CASSSGLTRGTDTQYF

d_call: .
j_call: TRBJ2-4
clone_size: .
v_call: TRBV2
cdr3_nt: TGTGCCAGCTTCGGGGTTGCCAAAAACATTCAGTACTTC
cdr3_aa: CASFGVAKNIQYF

d_call: .
j_call: TRBJ2-2
clone_size: .
v_call: TRBV13
cdr3_nt: TGTGCCAGCAGCCTTGGGTTGGGGCGGAACACCGGGGAGCTGTTTTTT
cdr3_aa: CASSLGLGRNTGELFF

d_call: .
j_call: TRBJ1-3
clone_size: .
v_call: TRBV11-2
cdr3_nt: TGTGCCAGCAGCTTAGACGGGGAGGACACCATATATTTT
cdr3_aa: CASSLDGEDTIYF

d_call: .
j_call: TRBJ2-6
clone_size: .
v_call: TRBV18
cdr3_nt: TGTGCCAGCTCACCTAGTCTCTCAGGGGCCAACGTCCTGACTTTC
cdr3_aa: CASSPSLSGANVLTF

d_call: .
j_call: TRBJ1-2
clone_size: .
v_call: TRBV7-9
cdr3_nt: TGTGCCAGCAGCTTAGCTTCAGGGAACTATGGCTACACCTTC
cdr3_aa: CASSLASGNYGYTF

d_call: .
j_call: TRBJ2-5
clone_size: once
v_call: TRBV11-2
cdr3_nt: TGTGCCAGCAGCTTAGGCGACCAAGAGACCCAGTACTTC
cdr3_aa: CASSLGDQETQYF

d_call: .
j_call: TRBJ1-6
clone_size: .
v_call: TRBV30
cdr3_nt: TGTGCCTGGACCAGGAGCCGGGGACCCCTCCACTTT
cdr3_aa: CAWTRSRGPLHF

d_call: TRBD1
j_call: TRBJ1-2
clone_size: once
v_call: TRBV5-1
cdr3_nt: TGCGCCAGCAGCACCGGGACAGCCCGGGGAAACTATGGCTACACCTTC
cdr3_aa: CASSTGTARGNYGYTF

d_call: .
j_call: TRBJ2-7
clone_size: few
v_call: TRBV5-1
cdr3_nt: TGCGCCAGCAGCTTTGTTGGACAGTCCTACGAGCAGTACTTC
cdr3_aa: CASSFVGQSYEQYF

d_call: .
j_call: TRBJ1-2
clone_size: .
v_call: TRBV6-5
cdr3_nt: TGTGCCAGCAGTCCGGAGCTTACTAACTATGGCTACACCTTC
cdr3_aa: CASSPELTNYGYTF

d_call: .
j_call: TRBJ1-5
clone_size: .
v_call: TRBV6-5
cdr3_nt: TGTGCCAGCAGTGCGAAGAGTAATCAGCCCCAGCATTTT
cdr3_aa: CASSAKSNQPQHF